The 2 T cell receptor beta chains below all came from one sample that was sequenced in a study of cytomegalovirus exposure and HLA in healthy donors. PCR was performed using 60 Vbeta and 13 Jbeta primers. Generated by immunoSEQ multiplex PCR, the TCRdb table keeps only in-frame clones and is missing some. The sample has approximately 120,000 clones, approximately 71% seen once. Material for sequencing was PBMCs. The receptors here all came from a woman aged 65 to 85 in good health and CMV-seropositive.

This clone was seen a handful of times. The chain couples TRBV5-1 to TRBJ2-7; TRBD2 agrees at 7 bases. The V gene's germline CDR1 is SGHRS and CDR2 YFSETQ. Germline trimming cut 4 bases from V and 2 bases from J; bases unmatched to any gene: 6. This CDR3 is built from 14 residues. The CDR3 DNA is TGCGCCAGCAGCCCGGGCGGGAGAGCCTACGAGCAGTACTTC. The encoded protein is CASSPGGRAYEQYF.

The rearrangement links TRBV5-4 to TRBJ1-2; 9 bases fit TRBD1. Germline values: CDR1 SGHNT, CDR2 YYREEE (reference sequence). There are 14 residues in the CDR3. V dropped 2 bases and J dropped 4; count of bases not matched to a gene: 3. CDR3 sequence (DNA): TGTGCCAGCAGCTTCCCGGGACAGGGCTATGGCTACACCTTC. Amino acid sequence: CASSFPGQGYGYTF.